This T cell receptor beta chain was sequenced for a study of Tregs in tolerant kidney transplant recipients. Whole-study results and caveats: No direct test of biological reproducibility was done here.

The CDR3 contains 14 residues. Trimming cost V 4 bases and J 2 bases, with 12 bases left between them. The germline V gene encodes CDR1 SGHNT and CDR2 YYREEE (reference sequence). Clones were sequenced by immunoSEQ multiplex PCR, and TCRdb holds only the in-frame ones, with some missing. Here the sample spans under 85,000 clones, 85% to 90% being singletons. Comment on this clone: Its antigen is not known.

The V and J genes are TRBV5-4 and TRBJ2-5; perhaps TRBD2 as D (5 bases). The sequence came from a human donor who received a combined kidney and bone marrow transplant. This specimen was CD4+ T cells from blood, taken before the transplant. CDR3 DNA sequence: TGTGCCAGCAGCGTCGGACTTGATCAAGAGACCCAGTACTTC. Its translation is CASSVGLDQETQYF.